Listed below are T cell receptor beta chains from one sample, sequenced in a study of cytomegalovirus exposure and HLA in healthy donors. Here immunoSEQ multiplex PCR was the method, and the copy in TCRdb shows in-frame clones only, minus some. The sample has 120,000 or so clones, over 60% seen once. Sequenced sample: PBMCs. The receptors were gathered from a man aged 25-45 years in good health and CMV-seropositive. The CDR3 runs from the conserved cysteine through the conserved F or W. The D gene is left open where the match is weak. The size entry is marked missing in some rows and otherwise reads once, few, many or a size class.

d_call: TRBD2; clone_size: NA; v_call: TRBV4-1; j_call: TRBJ2-7; cdr3_length: 16; cdr3_nt: TGCGCCAGCAGCCGGGCCTGGACCGGGGGGGGCTACGAGCAGTACTTC; cdr3_aa: CASSRAWTGGGYEQYF
d_call: NA; clone_size: NA; v_call: TRBV9; j_call: TRBJ2-3; cdr3_length: 17; cdr3_nt: TGTGCCAGCAGCGTAGACGAGACCCCGGGGATCACAGATACGCAGTATTTT; cdr3_aa: CASSVDETPGITDTQYF
d_call: NA; clone_size: NA; v_call: TRBV6-5; j_call: TRBJ2-5; cdr3_length: 16; cdr3_nt: TGTGCCAGCAGTTACACCCTCGCGGGACGCGAGGAGACCCAGTACTTC; cdr3_aa: CASSYTLAGREETQYF
d_call: NA; clone_size: NA; v_call: TRBV9; j_call: TRBJ2-3; cdr3_length: 15; cdr3_nt: TGTGCCAGCAGCGCCCGACAGGAGCCCCCCGATACGCAGTATTTT; cdr3_aa: CASSARQEPPDTQYF
d_call: NA; clone_size: few; v_call: TRBV6-4; j_call: TRBJ2-5; cdr3_length: 13; cdr3_nt: TGTGCCAGCAGTTCGGGTCAGGGAGGGACCCAGTACTTC; cdr3_aa: CASSSGQGGTQYF
d_call: TRBD2; clone_size: NA; v_call: TRBV11-1; j_call: TRBJ2-1; cdr3_length: 15; cdr3_nt: TGTGCCAGCAGCCCAGTTGGACTAGCGGGGGGGCACCAGTTCTTC; cdr3_aa: CASSPVGLAGGHQFF
d_call: NA; clone_size: NA; v_call: TRBV7-3; j_call: TRBJ2-7; cdr3_length: 15; cdr3_nt: TGTGCCAGCAGCCCGGTTGGACAGAGCTCCTACGAGCAGTACTTC; cdr3_aa: CASSPVGQSSYEQYF
d_call: TRBD2; clone_size: NA; v_call: TRBV7-9; j_call: TRBJ2-3; cdr3_length: 14; cdr3_nt: TGTGCCAGCAGGCGGGGGGGCTTGACAGATACGCAGTATTTT; cdr3_aa: CASRRGGLTDTQYF
d_call: TRBD1; clone_size: once; v_call: TRBV15; j_call: TRBJ2-5; cdr3_length: 15; cdr3_nt: TGTGCCACCAGCAGAGATGGGACAGGGGGGGAGACCCAGTACTTC; cdr3_aa: CATSRDGTGGETQYF
d_call: TRBD1; clone_size: NA; v_call: TRBV18; j_call: TRBJ2-7; cdr3_length: 16; cdr3_nt: TGTGCCAGCTCACCCCGGGCAGGGACAGGGAACTACGAGCAGTACTTC; cdr3_aa: CASSPRAGTGNYEQYF
d_call: NA; clone_size: NA; v_call: TRBV28; j_call: TRBJ2-5; cdr3_length: 16; cdr3_nt: TGTGCCAGCAGTTTGGCGGGACCGAGTTGGGGGGAGACCCAGTACTTC; cdr3_aa: CASSLAGPSWGETQYF
d_call: NA; clone_size: NA; v_call: TRBV6-4; j_call: TRBJ2-5; cdr3_length: 15; cdr3_nt: TGTGCCAGCAGCCCCAGGGGCGCCTGGGGGGAGACCCAGTACTTC; cdr3_aa: CASSPRGAWGETQYF
d_call: NA; clone_size: NA; v_call: TRBV6-1; j_call: TRBJ1-1; cdr3_length: 13; cdr3_nt: TGTGCCAGCCGGTTGCACGTGAACACTGAAGCTTTCTTT; cdr3_aa: CASRLHVNTEAFF
d_call: NA; clone_size: NA; v_call: TRBV5-6; j_call: TRBJ1-2; cdr3_length: 13; cdr3_nt: TGTGCCAGCTCCGGAGGTTTGGGCTATGGCTACACCTTC; cdr3_aa: CASSGGLGYGYTF
d_call: TRBD2; clone_size: few; v_call: TRBV6-1; j_call: TRBJ2-3; cdr3_length: 18; cdr3_nt: TGTGCCAGCAGTGAAGGGTTAAGGAGCGGGGGGTACACAGATACGCAGTATTTT; cdr3_aa: CASSEGLRSGGYTDTQYF
d_call: NA; clone_size: NA; v_call: TRBV9; j_call: TRBJ1-2; cdr3_length: 15; cdr3_nt: TGTGCCAGCAGCGTAAGGAACAGGGATCCCTCTGGCTACACCTTC; cdr3_aa: CASSVRNRDPSGYTF
d_call: NA; clone_size: NA; v_call: TRBV7-9; j_call: TRBJ1-1; cdr3_length: 13; cdr3_nt: TGTGCCAGCAGCCCTGCCCGGGGTACTGAAGCTTTCTTT; cdr3_aa: CASSPARGTEAFF
d_call: TRBD2; clone_size: NA; v_call: TRBV29-1; j_call: TRBJ2-1; cdr3_length: 15; cdr3_nt: TGCAGCGTTGAAGGGAGCGGGGGGGCCCGCGATGAGCAGTTCTTC; cdr3_aa: CSVEGSGGARDEQFF
d_call: NA; clone_size: NA; v_call: TRBV15; j_call: TRBJ2-5; cdr3_length: 11; cdr3_nt: TGTGCCACCAGCCTCCGAGAGACCCAGTACTTC; cdr3_aa: CATSLRETQYF
d_call: NA; clone_size: NA; v_call: TRBV15; j_call: TRBJ2-2; cdr3_length: 14; cdr3_nt: TGTGCCACCAGCAGAGATCCAGGGTCCGGGGAGCTGTTTTTT; cdr3_aa: CATSRDPGSGELFF
d_call: TRBD2; clone_size: NA; v_call: TRBV5-1; j_call: TRBJ2-7; cdr3_length: 16; cdr3_nt: TGCGCCAGCAGCCACGAGCGGGGGGGCCCGAGGTACGAGCAGTACTTC; cdr3_aa: CASSHERGGPRYEQYF
d_call: NA; clone_size: NA; v_call: TRBV6-5; j_call: TRBJ1-2; cdr3_length: 14; cdr3_nt: TGTGCCAGCAGTGTCCTCGGAGAGCTCTATGGCTACACCTTC; cdr3_aa: CASSVLGELYGYTF
d_call: TRBD2; clone_size: NA; v_call: TRBV13; j_call: TRBJ2-7; cdr3_length: 16; cdr3_nt: TGTGCCAGCAGCCTGCTAGCGGGGCGCCGCTCCTACGAGCAGTACTTC; cdr3_aa: CASSLLAGRRSYEQYF
d_call: NA; clone_size: NA; v_call: TRBV18; j_call: TRBJ2-5; cdr3_length: 12; cdr3_nt: TGTGCCAGCTCACCGACGGGGGAGACCCAGTACTTC; cdr3_aa: CASSPTGETQYF
d_call: NA; clone_size: NA; v_call: TRBV25-1; j_call: TRBJ2-3; cdr3_length: 17; cdr3_nt: TGTGCCAGCAGTGAATCCCAGCTAGCGCGGGACACAGATACGCAGTATTTT; cdr3_aa: CASSESQLARDTDTQYF
d_call: TRBD1; clone_size: once; v_call: TRBV9; j_call: TRBJ1-1; cdr3_length: 12; cdr3_nt: TGTGCCAGCAGCGCAGGGGGGACTGAAGCTTTCTTT; cdr3_aa: CASSAGGTEAFF
d_call: TRBD1; clone_size: few; v_call: TRBV6-5; j_call: TRBJ1-5; cdr3_length: 16; cdr3_nt: TGTGCCAGCAGTTACGCCGGGACAGGGGGGAATCAGCCCCAGCATTTT; cdr3_aa: CASSYAGTGGNQPQHF
d_call: TRBD1; clone_size: NA; v_call: TRBV7-9; j_call: TRBJ2-1; cdr3_length: 17; cdr3_nt: TGTGCCAGCAGCTCAAGGACAGACAGGGACTCCTACAATGAGCAGTTCTTC; cdr3_aa: CASSSRTDRDSYNEQFF
d_call: NA; clone_size: NA; v_call: TRBV13; j_call: TRBJ2-5; cdr3_length: 13; cdr3_nt: TGTGCCAGCAGCTACGACACCCAAGAGACCCAGTACTTC; cdr3_aa: CASSYDTQETQYF
d_call: NA; clone_size: NA; v_call: TRBV6-1; j_call: TRBJ1-1; cdr3_length: 14; cdr3_nt: TGTGCCAGCAGTGCGGGATGGAAGAACACTGAAGCTTTCTTT; cdr3_aa: CASSAGWKNTEAFF
d_call: TRBD2; clone_size: NA; v_call: TRBV28; j_call: TRBJ2-1; cdr3_length: 12; cdr3_nt: TGTGCCAGTGGCGGGGGGCCCAATGAGCAGTTCTTC; cdr3_aa: CASGGGPNEQFF
d_call: TRBD1; clone_size: NA; v_call: TRBV6-5; j_call: TRBJ1-2; cdr3_length: 15; cdr3_nt: TGTGCCAGCAGTTACAGTGGCAGGGGGTCGGGTGGCTACACCTTC; cdr3_aa: CASSYSGRGSGGYTF
d_call: NA; clone_size: few; v_call: TRBV9; j_call: TRBJ1-6; cdr3_length: 14; cdr3_nt: TGTGCCAGCAGCGTAGCTCGAGGGAATTCACCCCTCCACTTT; cdr3_aa: CASSVARGNSPLHF
d_call: TRBD1; clone_size: NA; v_call: TRBV5-1; j_call: TRBJ1-2; cdr3_length: 15; cdr3_nt: TGCGCCAGCAGCTTGGCCCCGGGACAGGGCGCGGGCTACACCTTC; cdr3_aa: CASSLAPGQGAGYTF
d_call: NA; clone_size: NA; v_call: TRBV23-1; j_call: TRBJ1-5; cdr3_length: 16; cdr3_nt: TGCGCCAGCAGTCGTATACGCCTAGAAGTCGAGCAGCCCCAGCATTTT; cdr3_aa: CASSRIRLEVEQPQHF
d_call: TRBD2; clone_size: NA; v_call: TRBV5-4; j_call: TRBJ2-7; cdr3_length: 14; cdr3_nt: TGTGCCAGCAGCTCGCGGAGAAGCGGGGACGAGCAGTACTTC; cdr3_aa: CASSSRRSGDEQYF
d_call: NA; clone_size: NA; v_call: TRBV13; j_call: TRBJ1-2; cdr3_length: 12; cdr3_nt: TGTGCCAGCAGCCGCACGGGGGGTGGCTACACCTTC; cdr3_aa: CASSRTGGGYTF
d_call: TRBD2; clone_size: few; v_call: TRBV27; j_call: TRBJ2-1; cdr3_length: 15; cdr3_nt: TGTGCCAGCAGAAGGGGCGGGGGGGCCGACAATGAGCAGTTCTTC; cdr3_aa: CASRRGGGADNEQFF
d_call: TRBD2; clone_size: once; v_call: TRBV5-1; j_call: TRBJ2-3; cdr3_length: 17; cdr3_nt: TGCGCCAGCACCAGACGGACTAGCGGAACTAGCACAGATACGCAGTATTTT; cdr3_aa: CASTRRTSGTSTDTQYF
d_call: NA; clone_size: NA; v_call: TRBV7-9; j_call: TRBJ2-2; cdr3_length: 14; cdr3_nt: TGTGCCAGCAGCTCGATCACGAGCACCGGGGAGCTGTTTTTT; cdr3_aa: CASSSITSTGELFF
d_call: NA; clone_size: once; v_call: TRBV12-5; j_call: TRBJ1-5; cdr3_length: 14; cdr3_nt: TGTGCTAGTGGTTTTGGGGGGATAGGACAGCCCCAGCATTTT; cdr3_aa: CASGFGGIGQPQHF
d_call: TRBD1; clone_size: NA; v_call: TRBV29-1; j_call: TRBJ1-2; cdr3_length: 13; cdr3_nt: TGCAGCGTTGGGAGGACAGGGAACTATGGCTACACCTTC; cdr3_aa: CSVGRTGNYGYTF
d_call: TRBD2; clone_size: few; v_call: TRBV29-1; j_call: TRBJ2-5; cdr3_length: 14; cdr3_nt: TGCAGCGTTTTGGGCGGGGGGGCCCGGGAGACCCAGTACTTC; cdr3_aa: CSVLGGGARETQYF
d_call: TRBD1; clone_size: NA; v_call: TRBV5-6; j_call: TRBJ2-1; cdr3_length: 16; cdr3_nt: TGTGCCAGCAGCGAAGGGGACAGGGCCTTACCCAATGAGCAGTTCTTC; cdr3_aa: CASSEGDRALPNEQFF
d_call: NA; clone_size: NA; v_call: TRBV9; j_call: TRBJ1-2; cdr3_length: 11; cdr3_nt: TGTACCAGCAGCTCCTACTATGGCTACACCTTC; cdr3_aa: CTSSSYYGYTF
d_call: NA; clone_size: few; v_call: TRBV5-4; j_call: TRBJ2-2; cdr3_length: 16; cdr3_nt: TGTGCCAGCAGCTTGCAACAGGGCTGGAACACCGGGGAGCTGTTTTTT; cdr3_aa: CASSLQQGWNTGELFF
d_call: NA; clone_size: NA; v_call: TRBV7-3; j_call: TRBJ1-2; cdr3_length: 21; cdr3_nt: TGTGCCAGCAGCTTAACGAAAAATGAGCGACAGGTTCACATTAGGCGTGATGGCTACACCTTC; cdr3_aa: CASSLTKNERQVHIRRDGYTF
d_call: TRBD2; clone_size: NA; v_call: TRBV29-1; j_call: TRBJ2-5; cdr3_length: 15; cdr3_nt: TGCAGCGTTGAAGATGGACTAGCGGTACAAGAGACCCAGTACTTC; cdr3_aa: CSVEDGLAVQETQYF
d_call: NA; clone_size: NA; v_call: TRBV7-9; j_call: TRBJ2-3; cdr3_length: 15; cdr3_nt: TGTGCCAGCAGCCCGAGGGCAGTCTACACAGATACGCAATATTTT; cdr3_aa: CASSPRAVYTDTQYF
d_call: TRBD2; clone_size: NA; v_call: TRBV27; j_call: TRBJ2-7; cdr3_length: 16; cdr3_nt: TGTGCCAGCAGTTTAGATCTCGGGACTAGCGACTACGAGCAGTACTTC; cdr3_aa: CASSLDLGTSDYEQYF
d_call: TRBD1; clone_size: NA; v_call: TRBV7-3; j_call: TRBJ2-2; cdr3_length: 15; cdr3_nt: TGTGCCAGCAGCCCCCGGACAGGAGACACCGGGGAGCTGTTTTTT; cdr3_aa: CASSPRTGDTGELFF
d_call: TRBD1; clone_size: once; v_call: TRBV10-3; j_call: TRBJ2-7; cdr3_length: 17; cdr3_nt: TGTGCCATCAGTGAGTCGGAGCTAGGGACAGGGGGGTACGAGCAGTACTTC; cdr3_aa: CAISESELGTGGYEQYF
d_call: TRBD1; clone_size: NA; v_call: TRBV9; j_call: TRBJ2-2; cdr3_length: 15; cdr3_nt: TGTGCCAGCAGCCCGGACAGGGGTAAATCCGGGGAGCTGCTTTTT; cdr3_aa: CASSPDRGKSGELLF
d_call: TRBD2; clone_size: NA; v_call: TRBV10-3; j_call: TRBJ2-4; cdr3_length: 17; cdr3_nt: TGTGCCATCAGTGAAGGGCTAGCGGGGGGCCGTGAAAGCATTCAGTACTTC; cdr3_aa: CAISEGLAGGRESIQYF